A single T cell receptor beta chain is shown here with its context. No antigen is known for it. The input lacks base qualities; no much larger clone sits a single base away. The data originate from a study of blood T cell repertoires in COVID-19 (dated by TCRdb to the early 2020s). For the study in its entirety: Samples from collaborators originated in the United States, Italy and Spain and spanned both the acute and convalescent phases of COVID-19. Sample metadata almost always included a de-identified subject ID, COVID-19 status, age in years and sex. A freely available public database, intended as a resource for researchers studying the immune response to SARS-CoV-2, is where the repertoires were released. Samples were obtained from the ongoing ImmuneRACE study (first 160 participants) and from over 1,000 subjects provided by 6 global collaborators. The material from the prospective study consisted of cDNA or gDNA derived from T cells, B-cell-depleted T cells, or PBMCs. The dataset comprised deeply sampled blood TCRbeta repertoires from subjects exposed to, actively infected with, or recovered from COVID-19. Where HLA class I and class II types were available, the types were taken from metadata supplied by the sample provider, not from assay-based typing. What the research found in general, with its limitations: The quantity of clinical and demographic metadata differed by source and by participant and was supplied without curation.

TCRbeta CDR3 regions were amplified from genomic DNA by means of the immunoSEQ Assay, a bias-controlled multiplex PCR. As for how the authors treated the data: Nucleated cell counts per sample were estimated from amplification of reference gene primers within the assay. Sequence reads were collapsed and filtered to measure the absolute abundance of every unique TCRbeta CDR3 rearrangement. For each sample, productive Simpson clonality was calculated as the square root of Simpson's diversity index across productive rearrangements. TCRdb provides this immuneACCESS table in a form limited to in-frame rearrangements. Some clones are lacking; in checked studies, under half of them reflect an unresolved V gene, and why the rest are absent is not known. The DNA gave D and trimming, while V, J and clone size come from that table. The sample table contains more than 350,000 clones; only one count was recorded for 80% to 90% of them. 0.95% to 1.1% of the sample lies in the top ten.

The germline V end is reduced by 9 bases and the J end by 6 bases; junction bases left unmatched: 10. CDR1 SNHLY and CDR2 FYNNEI are derived from the germline V gene. The CDR3 holds 13 amino acids from the cysteine to the phenylalanine. CDR3 DNA is the only sequence kept; it has 39 bases, read in frame from the first base. Participants in the prospective study were enrolled through a virtual design, were aged 18 to 89 years, and lived in approximately 25 United States geographic areas. Cohort assignment in the prospective study relied on participant-reported clinical history from a screening survey and a study questionnaire. Recovered participants in ImmuneRACE Cohort 3 were defined as having two consecutive negative NP/OP PCR tests, clearance from a healthcare professional, or resolution of symptoms. Mobile phlebotomists in the prospective study collected whole blood, serum and a nasopharyngeal or oropharyngeal swab from every participant. Additional blood draws and questionnaires over a roughly two-month period could optionally be provided by prospective study participants. Blood samples from the prospective study were shipped frozen or at room temperature prior to DNA extraction.

The chain joins TRBV2 to TRBJ2-7; TRBD1 fits 8 bases in the junction. The origin of this receptor is a man aged 18-30 years who had recovered from COVID-19. The sample consisted of PBMCs or T cells enriched from blood (not recorded which). The DNA is TGTGCCAGTCGGGGACAGGTAGTCAGCGAGCAGTACTTC. Its product reads: CASRGQVVSEQYF.